The following is a T cell receptor (beta chain) sequence with its context. The antigen is not known. Preparation of TCR beta libraries was done by quantitative 5'-RACE with molecular barcodes. TCRdb redid the calling of the 5' RACE reads with MiXCR, one entry per CDR3 protein. The sample yields around 480,000 distinct CDR3 sequences, about 15% seen once. This specimen comes from a study of CD8 T cells in ankylosing spondylitis. Study-level points and caveats: The authors reported significant enrichment of disease-linked clones in matched ankylosing spondylitis synovial fluid. Characteristic, it appeared, of ankylosing spondylitis blood was a TCR beta motif of fewer than 10 highly homologous variants.

V lost 2 bases to trimming and J lost 8 bases; unmatched junction nucleotides: 11. This CDR3 is built from 15 residues. Germline lookup yields CDR1 MNHEY and CDR2 SVGAGI. The V gene is TRBV6-5, the J gene TRBJ1-2, with 7 bases matching TRBD1. The sample comprised blood, either unsorted or a sorted T cell fraction (not recorded which). This clonotype originated in a male donor with ankylosing spondylitis. The chain's CDR3 is CASSYDPTGVKGYTF. CDR3 nucleotides: TGTGCCAGCAGTTACGACCCCACAGGGGTAAAGGGCTACACCTTC.